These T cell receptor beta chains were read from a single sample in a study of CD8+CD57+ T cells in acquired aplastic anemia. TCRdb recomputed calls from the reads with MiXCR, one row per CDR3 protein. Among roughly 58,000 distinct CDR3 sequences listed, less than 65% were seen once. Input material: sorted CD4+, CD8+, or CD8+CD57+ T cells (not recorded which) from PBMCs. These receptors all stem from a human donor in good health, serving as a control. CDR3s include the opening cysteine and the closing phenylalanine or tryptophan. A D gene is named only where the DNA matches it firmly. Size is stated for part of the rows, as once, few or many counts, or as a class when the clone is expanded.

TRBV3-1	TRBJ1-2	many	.	CASSQKSTPYGYTF	TGTGCCAGCAGCCAAAAAAGCACCCCTTATGGCTACACCTTC
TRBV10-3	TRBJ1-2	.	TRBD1	CAISAGTGGYGYTF	TGTGCCATCAGTGCGGGGACAGGGGGCTATGGCTACACCTTC
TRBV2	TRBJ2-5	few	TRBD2	CASSDTRGVETQYF	TGTGCCAGCAGTGATACGCGGGGGGTGGAGACCCAGTACTTC
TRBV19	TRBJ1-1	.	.	CASSNRERERAFF	TGTGCCAGTAGTAACAGGGAAAGAGAGCGAGCTTTCTTT
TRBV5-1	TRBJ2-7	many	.	CASSLGTNSYEQYF	TGCGCCAGCAGCTTGGGGACGAACAGCTACGAGCAGTACTTC
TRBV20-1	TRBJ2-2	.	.	CSAIGPANTGELFF	TGCAGTGCGATCGGACCGGCGAACACCGGGGAGCTGTTTTTT
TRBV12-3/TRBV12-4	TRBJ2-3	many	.	CASTAAAITQYF	TGTGCCAGCACCGCAGCGGCTATCACGCAGTATTTT
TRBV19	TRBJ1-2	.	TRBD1	CASIPTGLNYGYTF	TGTGCCAGTATCCCGACAGGGTTGAATTATGGCTACACCTTC
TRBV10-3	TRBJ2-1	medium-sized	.	CAIRDSGRPHNEQFF	TGTGCCATCAGGGACTCCGGCCGACCGCACAATGAGCAGTTCTTC
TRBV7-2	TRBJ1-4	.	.	CASNLAGDGGEKLFF	TGTGCCAGCAACTTAGCGGGGGATGGTGGTGAAAAACTGTTTTTT
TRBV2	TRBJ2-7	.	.	CASSTSHEQYF	TGTGCCAGCAGCACTAGCCACGAGCAGTACTTC
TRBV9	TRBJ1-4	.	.	CASSVEGVSNEKLFF	TGTGCCAGCAGCGTAGAAGGGGTGTCCAATGAAAAACTGTTTTTT
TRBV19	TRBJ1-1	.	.	CASTTGTRGEAFF	TGTGCCAGTACTACCGGGACTCGCGGTGAAGCTTTCTTT
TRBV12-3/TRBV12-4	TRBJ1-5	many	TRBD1	CASTTGGSNQPQHF	TGTGCCAGCACTACAGGGGGAAGTAATCAGCCCCAGCATTTT
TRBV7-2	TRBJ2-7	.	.	CASSLGYSYEQYF	TGTGCCAGCAGCCTGGGCTACTCCTACGAGCAGTACTTC
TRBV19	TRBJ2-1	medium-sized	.	CASKTANEQFF	TGTGCCAGCAAGACAGCGAATGAGCAGTTCTTC
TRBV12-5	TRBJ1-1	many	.	CASGLAVPGEAFF	TGTGCTAGTGGTTTGGCCGTGCCGGGAGAAGCTTTCTTT
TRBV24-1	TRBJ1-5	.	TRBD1	CATSDSRTGGTQHF	TGTGCCACCAGTGATTCCCGGACAGGCGGGACCCAGCATTTT
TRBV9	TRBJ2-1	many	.	CASSVGRLRDNEQFF	TGTGCCAGCAGCGTGGGACGGCTTAGGGACAATGAGCAGTTCTTC
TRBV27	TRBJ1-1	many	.	CASSYSDLNTEAFF	TGTGCCAGCAGTTACTCAGACCTGAACACTGAAGCTTTCTTT
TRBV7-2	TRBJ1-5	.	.	CASNDQGNNQPQHF	TGTGCCAGCAACGACCAGGGAAACAATCAGCCCCAGCATTTT
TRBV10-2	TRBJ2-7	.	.	CASSEQTGSEQYF	TGCGCCAGCAGTGAGCAAACAGGGAGTGAGCAGTACTTC
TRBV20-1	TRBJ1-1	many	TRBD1	CSARGWAGGGMNTEAFF	TGCAGTGCTAGAGGCTGGGCAGGGGGGGGGATGAACACTGAAGCTTTCTTT
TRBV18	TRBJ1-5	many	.	CASSGRDGNQPQHF	TGTGCCAGCTCGGGCAGGGACGGCAATCAGCCCCAGCATTTT
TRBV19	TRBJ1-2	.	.	CATGKNYGYTF	TGTGCCACGGGCAAAAACTATGGCTACACCTTC
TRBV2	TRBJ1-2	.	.	CASSLTGIGYTF	TGTGCCAGCAGCCTGACAGGAATCGGCTACACCTTC
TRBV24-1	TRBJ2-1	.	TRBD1	CATSLSLTGVQFF	TGTGCCACCAGCTTGAGCCTAACAGGGGTGCAGTTCTTC
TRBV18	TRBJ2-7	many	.	CASSLDSYEQYF	TGTGCCAGCTCACTCGACTCCTACGAGCAGTACTTC